Listed below are T cell receptor beta chains from one sample, sequenced in a study of cytomegalovirus exposure and HLA in healthy donors. Sequencing was performed with immunoSEQ multiplex PCR; in TCRdb, only in-frame clones are kept and a portion is missing. The repertoire has about 130,000 clones, 80% of them found once; the top ten carry roughly 2.4%. Sequenced material: PBMCs. The receptor set was obtained from a man aged 30 to 45 in good health and CMV-seronegative. CDR3s include the opening cysteine and the closing phenylalanine or tryptophan. The D gene is left open where the match is weak. Some rows mark clone size as missing; the rest say once, few, many or name a class of expanded clone.

cdr3_length,d_call,j_call,v_call,clone_size,cdr3_aa,cdr3_nt
13,TRBD1,TRBJ2-7,TRBV27,NA,CASSLGQDYEQYF,TGTGCCAGCAGTCTGGGACAGGACTACGAGCAGTACTTC
14,TRBD1,TRBJ1-2,TRBV5-1,NA,CASSFGQGNYGYTF,TGCGCCAGCAGCTTTGGACAGGGTAACTATGGCTACACCTTC
14,TRBD1,TRBJ1-2,TRBV27,once,CASSLGQGVGGYTF,TGTGCCAGCAGTTTGGGACAGGGGGTTGGTGGCTACACCTTC
15,TRBD2,TRBJ2-7,TRBV2,NA,CASSPNSGTSYEQYF,TGTGCCAGCAGTCCTAATAGCGGGACATCCTACGAGCAGTACTTC
15,NA,TRBJ1-5,TRBV27,NA,CASSLSYYSNQPQHF,TGTGCCAGCAGTTTATCCTACTATAGCAATCAGCCCCAGCATTTT
16,TRBD2,TRBJ2-1,TRBV25-1,NA,CASSGETSVIYNEQFF,TGTGCCAGCAGTGGCGAGACTAGCGTAATCTACAATGAGCAGTTCTTC
14,TRBD1,TRBJ2-7,TRBV29-1,NA,CSVSGQGSSYEQYF,TGCAGCGTTTCCGGACAGGGGAGCTCCTACGAGCAGTACTTC
13,NA,TRBJ1-5,TRBV7-2,NA,CASSLVRGQPQHF,TGTGCCAGCAGCTTAGTTCGGGGGCAGCCCCAGCATTTT
16,NA,TRBJ2-3,TRBV30,NA,CAWTGGTATSTDTQYF,TGTGCCTGGACAGGAGGGACAGCAACTAGCACAGATACGCAGTATTTT
13,NA,TRBJ1-3,TRBV28,few,CASMKARGNTIYF,TGTGCCAGTATGAAAGCTCGTGGAAACACCATATATTTT
13,TRBD1,TRBJ1-2,TRBV11-2,NA,CASSDFKGAGYTF,TGTGCCAGCAGCGACTTTAAGGGGGCCGGCTACACCTTC
14,NA,TRBJ2-7,TRBV7-5,NA,CARSQGQKSYEQYF,TGTGCCAGAAGTCAGGGACAGAAATCCTACGAGCAGTACTTC
16,TRBD2,TRBJ2-5,TRBV5-4,NA,CASSWVTGLAGETQYF,TGTGCCAGCAGCTGGGTAACGGGACTAGCGGGAGAGACCCAGTACTTC
17,NA,TRBJ2-7,TRBV2,once,CASSESSRLVSDYEQYF,TGTGCCAGCAGTGAAAGTTCTCGACTAGTGTCCGACTACGAGCAGTACTTC
17,TRBD2,TRBJ2-7,TRBV15,NA,CATSRELAGEILGEQYF,TGTGCCACCAGCAGAGAACTAGCGGGAGAGATTCTGGGCGAGCAGTACTTC
13,NA,TRBJ1-2,TRBV28,once,CASYGGGGYGYTF,TGTGCCAGCTACGGTGGGGGGGGCTATGGCTACACCTTC
16,TRBD2,TRBJ2-7,TRBV5-6,NA,CASSLGLAGAVYEQYF,TGTGCCAGCAGCTTAGGACTAGCGGGAGCAGTCTACGAGCAGTACTTC
13,NA,TRBJ2-1,TRBV29-1,NA,CSVPGGATNEQFF,TGCAGCGTGCCCGGCGGGGCCACCAATGAGCAGTTCTTC
16,TRBD2,TRBJ2-1,TRBV11-2,NA,CASSPFTGTSGTEQFF,TGTGCCAGCAGCCCCTTCACCGGGACTAGCGGGACTGAGCAGTTCTTC
16,TRBD1,TRBJ2-7,TRBV4-2,NA,CASSQDRGQATYEQYF,TGTGCCAGCAGCCAAGATCGCGGACAGGCAACCTACGAGCAGTACTTC
12,NA,TRBJ1-1,TRBV11-3,NA,CASSPRGRQAFF,TGTGCCAGCAGCCCCCGGGGTAGGCAAGCTTTCTTT
18,TRBD2,TRBJ2-2,TRBV4-1,NA,CASSQPTSGRRKNGELFF,TGCGCCAGCAGCCAACCGACTAGCGGGAGACGAAAGAACGGGGAGCTGTTTTTT
14,TRBD1,TRBJ1-2,TRBV5-6,NA,CASRGTGINYGYTF,TGTGCCAGCAGGGGGACAGGGATTAACTATGGCTACACCTTC
17,NA,TRBJ1-5,TRBV18,once,CASSRIGPGGLDQPQHF,TGTGCCAGCTCACGCATCGGCCCGGGGGGCTTGGATCAGCCCCAGCATTTT
15,TRBD1,TRBJ1-5,TRBV19,NA,CASSMRGQAGSPQHF,TGTGCCAGTAGTATGAGGGGACAGGCGGGTTCCCCCCAGCATTTT
15,TRBD1,TRBJ1-3,TRBV13,NA,CASSPKRTGRNTIYF,TGTGCCAGCAGCCCCAAACGGACAGGTCGAAACACCATATATTTT
14,TRBD1,TRBJ2-3,TRBV28,NA,CASRGPYKTDTQYF,TGTGCCAGTAGGGGGCCCTATAAAACGGATACGCAGTATTTT
15,TRBD2,TRBJ2-1,TRBV9,NA,CASSVGGLIYNEQFF,TGTGCCAGCAGCGTAGGGGGACTAATCTACAATGAGCAGTTCTTC
17,NA,TRBJ1-1,TRBV28,NA,CASSSLGSRGRNTEAFF,TGTGCCAGCAGTTCGCTCGGCAGCAGGGGAAGAAACACTGAAGCTTTCTTT
11,NA,TRBJ2-7,TRBV5-6,few,CASSLLDEQYF,TGTGCCAGCAGCCTCCTCGACGAGCAGTACTTC
16,TRBD1,TRBJ1-1,TRBV7-9,NA,CASSYNPGQGNTEAFF,TGTGCCAGCAGCTATAACCCGGGACAGGGGAACACTGAAGCTTTCTTT
15,TRBD1,TRBJ1-5,TRBV7-9,NA,CASSSQGVGNQPQHF,TGTGCCAGCAGCTCACAGGGGGTGGGCAATCAGCCCCAGCATTTT
14,NA,TRBJ2-7,TRBV7-2,NA,CASSLDTVYYEQYF,TGTGCCAGCAGCTTAGATACAGTCTACTACGAGCAGTACTTC
13,TRBD1,TRBJ1-2,TRBV7-2,NA,CASSLAGGDGYTF,TGTGCCAGCAGCTTAGCAGGGGGCGATGGCTACACCTTC
16,TRBD2,TRBJ2-1,TRBV9,NA,CASSADRDYEHNEQFF,TGTGCCAGCAGCGCCGACCGGGACTATGAGCACAATGAGCAGTTCTTC
16,TRBD2,TRBJ2-5,TRBV5-1,NA,CASSLGPGGGQETQYF,TGCGCCAGCAGCCTGGGGCCGGGAGGGGGCCAAGAGACCCAGTACTTC
15,NA,TRBJ2-1,TRBV14,NA,CASSSRTNAYNEQFF,TGTGCCAGCAGCTCCCGGACAAACGCCTACAATGAGCAGTTCTTC
13,TRBD1,TRBJ2-7,TRBV29-1,NA,CSGGQGRPYEQYF,TGCAGCGGGGGACAGGGGAGACCCTACGAGCAGTACTTC
13,NA,TRBJ2-7,TRBV28,once,CAIQGPGGYEQYF,TGTGCCATCCAGGGCCCGGGTGGCTACGAGCAGTACTTC
12,NA,TRBJ1-3,TRBV15,once,CATSISGNTIYF,TGTGCCACCAGTATCTCTGGAAACACCATATATTTT
14,NA,TRBJ1-1,TRBV13,NA,CASSLARVGAEAFF,TGTGCCAGCAGCTTAGCACGGGTAGGGGCTGAAGCTTTCTTT
15,NA,TRBJ2-5,TRBV10-3,NA,CAISESIGRGETQYF,TGTGCCATCAGTGAGTCGATAGGCAGGGGAGAGACCCAGTACTTC
16,TRBD2,TRBJ2-1,TRBV6-1,NA,CASSEGLAGFDNEQFF,TGTGCCAGCAGTGAGGGATTAGCGGGCTTCGACAATGAGCAGTTCTTC
15,NA,TRBJ2-7,TRBV5-4,NA,CASSWGNQKPYEQYF,TGTGCCAGCAGCTGGGGCAATCAAAAGCCCTACGAGCAGTACTTC
15,NA,TRBJ2-2,TRBV29-1,NA,CSAPGSNNEPGELFF,TGCAGCGCCCCGGGGAGCAATAATGAACCCGGGGAGCTGTTTTTT
14,NA,TRBJ1-6,TRBV2,NA,CASNRVYFNSPLHF,TGTGCCAGCAACAGGGTCTATTTTAATTCACCCCTCCACTTT
14,NA,TRBJ2-7,TRBV12-5,few,CASGPQAGAGEQYF,TGTGCTAGTGGACCACAAGCAGGGGCGGGCGAGCAGTACTTC
12,NA,TRBJ2-7,TRBV7-9,once,CSGGTVVYEQYF,TGTTCCGGTGGGACTGTAGTCTACGAGCAGTACTTC
12,NA,TRBJ2-1,TRBV28,NA,CASSLALNEQFF,TGTGCCAGCAGTTTGGCCCTCAATGAGCAGTTCTTC
13,TRBD2,TRBJ2-1,TRBV7-9,NA,CASSPLRAGKQFF,TGTGCCAGCAGCCCTCTGAGAGCGGGGAAGCAGTTCTTC
15,NA,TRBJ2-7,TRBV7-9,few,CASSLLGGDSYEQYF,TGTGCCAGCAGCTTACTAGGGGGAGACTCCTACGAGCAGTACTTC
15,NA,TRBJ1-4,TRBV18,NA,CASSLLQGVNEKLFF,TGTGCCAGCTCCCTTCTGCAGGGTGTTAATGAAAAACTGTTTTTT
15,NA,TRBJ1-6,TRBV10-1,once,CATCDGRTRGSPLHF,TGCGCCACCTGTGACGGACGGACACGGGGGTCACCCCTCCACTTT
15,TRBD1,TRBJ2-7,TRBV27,NA,CASRDRTGGAYEQYF,TGTGCCAGCAGAGATCGGACAGGGGGCGCTTACGAGCAGTACTTC
14,NA,TRBJ2-7,TRBV27,NA,CASSLYLDTYEQYF,TGTGCCAGCAGTTTATATTTGGACACCTACGAGCAGTACTTC